This TCR beta chain was recovered during a study of T cells expressing NK-cell markers. Regarding the study as a whole: The study found dominant NKG2C+ clonotypes at roughly 1.0-7.0% of CD8+ T cells in roughly six donors.

TCRdb re-called the 5' RACE reads and catalogs CDR3 proteins one per entry, DNA excluded. Its clone listing holds about 150,000 distinct CDR3 sequences. The CDR3 is made up of 15 amino acids. Germline V lookup: CDR1 SEHNR, CDR2 FQNEAQ (reference sequence). Concerning this clonotype itself: Its specificity is not known.

The TCR comes from a woman aged 50 to 60 in good health. J is TRBJ1-1 and V is TRBV7-9; the TCRdb call, TRBD1, lacks DNA for checking. The sequenced sample consisted of blood T cells: a sorted CD56 or NKG2C T cell subset, CD4+ or CD8+ T cells, or bulk PBMC T cells (not recorded which). The CDR3 sequence: CASSLGDAAYTEAFF.